This T cell receptor beta chain is from a study of T cell responses to AZD1222 COVID-19 vaccine. Trimming cost V 1 base and J 1 base, with 8 bases left between them. Germline CDR1 PRHDT, CDR2 FYEKMQ (reference sequence). This CDR3 has 15 amino acids. The repertoire was sequenced with immunoSEQ multiplex PCR; TCRdb's copy has only in-frame clones and lacks some. The sample contains roughly 100,000 clones, roughly 91% of which appear only once. The specimen was peripheral blood, collected on day 0 of AZD1222 vaccination. The TCR was taken from an adult in good health. V is TRBV13 and J is TRBJ1-3, with D unclear. Written as DNA, the CDR3 is TGTGCCAGCAGCTTAGCGGGGTTGTCTGGAAACACCATATATTTT. This sequence encodes CASSLAGLSGNTIYF.